What follows are 15 T cell receptor beta chains derived from one specimen sequenced in a study of blood T cell repertoires in COVID-19. Measured with immunoSEQ multiplex PCR; TCRdb has only the in-frame clones, and not every one. Of a few hundred thousand clones detected, around nine tenths appear once; the ten largest clones hold about 1.1%. The material sequenced was PBMCs or T cells enriched from blood (not recorded which). These receptors all come from a woman in her late teens or twenties who had recovered from COVID-19.

The chain recombines TRBV5-1 with TRBJ1-1, with D possibly being TRBD1 (5 bases). V was trimmed by 0 bases and J by 1 base, leaving 22 bases between them. Looked up from germline, CDR1 is SGHRS and CDR2 is YFSETQ. This CDR3 contains 19 residues. The chain's CDR3 is CASSLVGGAAGLTNTEAFF. CDR3 nucleotide sequence: TGCGCCAGCAGCTTGGTCGGAGGGGCGGCAGGGCTGACGAACACTGAAGCTTTCTTT. The complete variable domain, with remaining parts taken from reference TRBV5-1 and TRBJ1-1, reads KAGVTQTPRYLIKTRGQQVTLSCSPISGHRSVSWYQQTPGQGLQFLFEYFSETQRNKGNFPGRFSGRQFSNSRSEMNVSTLELGDSALYLCASSLVGGAAGLTNTEAFFGQGTRLTVV.

The chain joins TRBV6-5 to TRBJ2-7; D is possibly TRBD1 (6 bases). CDR1 MNHEY and CDR2 SVGAGI come from the germline V gene. Trimming took 4 bases from V and 2 from J, leaving 12 bases between them. This CDR3 region has 14 residues. CDR3 region: CASSSPGQTYEQYF. DNA for the CDR3: TGTGCCAGCAGTTCCCCGGGACAAACCTACGAGCAGTACTTC.

The rearrangement joins TRBV20-1 to TRBJ1-2; D may be TRBD1 (6 bases). The CDR3 has 11 residues. Between the trimmed V and J ends, which lost 4 bases and 5 bases, there was a span of 8 bases. The germline V gene has CDR1 DFQATT and CDR2 SNEGSKA (reference sequence). The CDR3 region is CSAKGGYGYTF. CDR3 nucleotides: TGCAGTGCTAAGGGGGGGTATGGCTACACCTTC.

This rearrangement joins TRBV9 to TRBJ2-7, with a weak D call TRBD1 (6 bases). The germline V gene has CDR1 SGDLS and CDR2 YYNGEE. V was shortened by 3 bases and J by 7 bases, with 14 bases between the two germline ends. The CDR3 loop spans 13 amino acids. CDR3 loop: CASSGTGSGEQYF. The DNA of the CDR3 is TGTGCCAGCAGCGGAACAGGGTCCGGGGAGCAGTACTTC.

The chain couples TRBV7-9 to TRBJ1-4; the match to TRBD1 covers 7 bases. The CDR3 has 15 residues. The junction had 8 bases not matched to a gene; V was cut back by 0 bases and J by 10 bases. Germline lookup yields CDR1 SEHNR and CDR2 FQNEAQ (reference sequence). The CDR3 loop reads CASSLADRMRAKLFF. CDR3 in DNA: TGTGCCAGCAGCTTAGCGGACAGGATGCGGGCAAAACTGTTTTTT.

The chain combines TRBV11-2 with TRBJ1-6, with D maybe TRBD1 (5 bases). V shed 3 bases and J shed 3 bases, with 9 bases lying between them. This CDR3 has 15 residues. Germline assignment: CDR1 SGHAT and CDR2 FQNNGV. In DNA form, the CDR3 reads TGTGCCAGCAGCTTTCCCGGGGGCTATAATTCACCCCTCCACTTT. Its protein is CASSFPGGYNSPLHF.

With regard to this clone: The sample has other DNA sequences that encode this CDR3 too. The rearrangement joins TRBV18 to TRBJ1-1; D is unclear. The germline V gene encodes CDR1 KGHSH and CDR2 LQKENI. V lost 1 base and J 5 bases, leaving 5 bases between the germline ends. The CDR3 has 12 residues. The CDR3: CASSPRETEAFF. CDR3 DNA: TGTGCCAGCTCACCACGTGAGACTGAAGCTTTCTTT.

This clone has just a few counts. The chain combines TRBV6-2 or TRBV6-3 with TRBJ2-1; tentatively, D is TRBD1 (5 bases). The CDR3 contains 13 residues. Deletions cut 2 bases from V and 5 bases from J, with 7 bases between. Germline V gene data show CDR1 as MNHEY and CDR2 as SVGEGT. CDR3 sequence: CASSYVGDNEQFF. The CDR3 DNA follows: TGTGCCAGCAGTTACGTAGGGGACAATGAGCAGTTCTTC.

The rearrangement uses TRBV7-6 and TRBJ2-1; weak D call: TRBD2 (7 bases). The CDR3 length is 14 residues. Germline V CDR1 and CDR2: SGHVS, FNYEAQ. Trimming cost V 8 bases and J 7 bases, with 18 bases left between them. The CDR3 loop reads CASSLRGAANEQFF. CDR3 in DNA: TGTGCCAGCTCTCTCCGGGGGGCAGCTAATGAGCAGTTCTTC.

The chain carries TRBV4-1 and TRBJ1-5; maybe TRBD1 (5 bases). This CDR3 spans 16 amino acids. Germline-derived CDR1 and CDR2 are MGHRA and YSYEKL. The ends were cut back, 0 bases at V and 3 bases at J, with 12 bases in the middle. The CDR3 is CASSQDWGDVNQPQHF. CDR3 nucleotides: TGCGCCAGCAGCCAAGATTGGGGGGACGTCAATCAGCCCCAGCATTTT.

This chain links TRBV6-5 with TRBJ2-1; 13 nucleotides agree with TRBD2. The CDR3 is made up of 14 amino acids. The germline gives CDR1 MNHEY, CDR2 SVGAGI. The V and J ends lost 8 bases and 8 bases, in that order; junction bases with no gene match: 6. The CDR3 coding sequence is TGTGCCAGCGGTCGGACTAGCGGGGGCTATGAGCAGTTCTTC. Translation: CASGRTSGGYEQFF.

This rearrangement joins TRBV7-3 to TRBJ1-6; 8 bases match TRBD1. The CDR3 is made up of 14 amino acids. Per the germline V gene, CDR1 is SGHTA and CDR2 is FQGTGA. The trim removed 5 bases at V and 10 bases at J, leaving 7 bases unmatched. CDR3 DNA: TGTGCCAGCAGCGCCCAGGGGGCTGGGTCACCCCTCCACTTT. Amino acid sequence: CASSAQGAGSPLHF.

In its sample, this clone was seen a few times. The chain couples TRBV3-1 (or the pseudogene TRBV3-2) to TRBJ1-1, with 12 bases lining up with TRBD1. The CDR3 has 16 amino acids. Trimming at V came to 1 base and at J to 5 bases, leaving 5 bases not matched to a gene. Germline CDR1 reads LGHDT; CDR2 reads YNNKEL (reference sequence). The CDR3 loop is CASSQGGQGARTEAFF. The CDR3 DNA follows: TGTGCCAGCAGCCAAGGGGGACAGGGGGCTCGGACTGAAGCTTTCTTT.

The CDR3 loop is CASASTETYGYTF. The CDR3 DNA follows: TGTGCCAGTGCATCGACAGAAACTTATGGCTACACCTTC. The chain is built from TRBV7-9 and TRBJ1-2; a possible D gene is TRBD1 (5 bases). Trimming shortened V by 9 bases and J by 5 bases, and 16 bases separated the two germline ends. CDR3 size: 13 residues. Germline CDR1 SEHNR, CDR2 FQNEAQ (reference sequence). Together with reference TRBV7-9 and TRBJ1-2, the CDR3 gives the full variable domain: DTGVSQNPRHKITKRGQNVTFRCDPISEHNRLYWYRQTLGQGPEFLTYFQNEAQLEKSRLLSDRFSAERPKGSFSTLEIQRTEQGDSAMYLCASASTETYGYTFGSGTRLTVV.

The rearrangement uses TRBV19 and TRBJ2-7; D is unclear. The CDR3 contains 16 residues. V lost 5 bases to trimming and J lost 1 base, with 18 bases between them. Germline assignment: CDR1 LNHDA and CDR2 SQIVND (reference sequence). The CDR3, as DNA: TGTGCCAGTAGTTCTCTACCGACACTGTATTCCTACGAGCAGTACTTC. Its protein product is CASSSLPTLYSYEQYF.